The 22 T cell receptor beta chains below all came from one sample that was sequenced in a study of cytomegalovirus exposure and HLA in healthy donors. Using immunoSEQ multiplex PCR, the repertoire was profiled, and TCRdb retains in-frame clones only, with some absent. The top ten hold 3% to 4.5% of the sample, which has about 98,000 clones, 87% seen once. Sample: PBMCs. The receptors stem from a woman aged 25-40 years in good health and CMV-seronegative.

Written as DNA, the CDR3 is TGTGCCAGCAGCGACGGGACAGGGTCCCACGAGCAGTACTTC. Translated: CASSDGTGSHEQYF. The genes are TRBV9 and TRBJ2-7; 9 bases are a match to TRBD1. The CDR3 is 14 amino acids. V shed 3 bases, J shed 5 bases, and the junction held 6 bases outside the gene matches. Germline CDR1 and CDR2: SGDLS and YYNGEE.

The V and J genes are TRBV12-1 and TRBJ2-7; no DNA check was done on the table's D call, TRBD2. TRBV12-1 is a known pseudogene. The CDR3 is 16 residues long. The CDR3 is CASSFAASGRIYEQYF. The CDR3 DNA reads TGTGCCAGCAGCTTTGCCGCTAGCGGGAGAATCTACGAGCAGTACTTC.

This chain joins TRBV5-6 and TRBJ2-5; a weak D match, TRBD1 (7 bases). V was cut by 4 bases and J by 8 bases, with 15 bases left in between. In germline, CDR1 is SGHDT, CDR2 YYEEEE. The CDR3 has 13 residues. In nucleotides, the CDR3 is TGTGCCAGCAGCGTACCGCAGGGGGGAACCCAGTACTTC. Protein: CASSVPQGGTQYF.

This clone was observed many times. The chain employs TRBV5-1 and TRBJ2-7, with D perhaps TRBD2 (5 bases). V lost 0 bases, J lost 6 bases, and 10 bases lay in between. The CDR3 spans 13 residues. Germline-derived CDR1 and CDR2 are SGHRS and YFSETQ. CDR3 amino acids: CASSLAVGSEQYF. The CDR3 nucleotides read TGCGCCAGCAGCTTGGCAGTGGGGAGCGAGCAGTACTTC.

This clone was found once. CDR3 amino acids: CASSSPGQQGGNTEAFF. The CDR3 bases are TGTGCCAGCAGTTCCCCGGGACAACAAGGGGGGAACACTGAAGCTTTCTTT. The V and J genes are TRBV27 and TRBJ1-1; TRBD1 is a possible D gene (6 bases). The CDR3 covers 17 residues. The V gene lost 4 bases and the J gene lost 1 base, with 19 bases spanning the gap. CDR1 and CDR2 (germline): MNHEY, SMNVEV (reference sequence).

The J gene is TRBJ2-6, the V gene TRBV12-5, with D tentatively TRBD1 (5 bases). V was clipped by 5 bases and J by 5 bases, with 22 bases between them. The CDR3 has 18 amino acids. Germline V gene lookup returns CDR1 LGHNT and CDR2 FRNRAP. The CDR3 nucleotides are TGTGCTAGTGGTGAGACGAGTGCAGGACAAAGTCGGGCCAACGTCCTGACTTTC. Amino acid sequence: CASGETSAGQSRANVLTF.

This chain joins TRBV7-2 and TRBJ2-1, with 10 bases lining up with TRBD2. CDR3 length: 17 amino acids. With V trimmed by 1 base and J by 7 bases, 10 bases remained unmatched. The V gene's germline CDR1 is SGHTA and CDR2 FQGNSA. The CDR3 region has the DNA TGTGCCAGCAGCTTAGTACGGTCACTAGCGGGAAGTAATGAGCAGTTCTTC. It encodes CASSLVRSLAGSNEQFF.

The chain recombines TRBV7-9 with TRBJ1-1; possibly TRBD1 for D (5 bases). This CDR3 contains 15 residues. Per germline, CDR1 SEHNR and CDR2 FQNEAQ (reference sequence). The germline V and J ends were trimmed by 5 bases and 1 base, with 14 bases remaining between them. The CDR3 coding sequence is TGTGCCAGCAGCCCCGGGTCCGGACAGAACACTGAAGCTTTCTTT. It translates to CASSPGSGQNTEAFF.

The chain recombines TRBV6-5 with TRBJ2-7; D might be TRBD1 (6 bases). The CDR3 runs 13 residues. Trimming pared 6 bases from V and 5 bases from J, leaving 14 bases between. The germline CDR1 and CDR2 sequences are MNHEY and SVGAGI. The CDR3: CASSPTGSNEQYF. CDR3 in DNA: TGTGCCAGCAGCCCAACAGGGTCCAACGAGCAGTACTTC.

The chain is built from TRBV7-2 and TRBJ1-4; D unclear. CDR1 SGHTA and CDR2 FQGNSA come from the germline V gene. The CDR3 covers 15 residues. The V end lost 5 bases, the J end lost 4 bases, and 14 bases lay between the germline ends. CDR3 nucleotides: TGTGCCAGCAGCGGGGAGACATATTATAATGAAAAACTGTTTTTT. Protein sequence: CASSGETYYNEKLFF. The full variable domain, completed using reference TRBV7-2 and TRBJ1-4, is GAGVSQSPSNKVTEKGKDVELRCDPISGHTALYWYRQSLGQGLEFLIYFQGNSAPDKSGLPSDRFSAERTGGSVSTLTIQRTQQEDSAVYLCASSGETYYNEKLFFGSGTQLSVL.

This clone has a handful of counts. The V gene is TRBV27, the J gene TRBJ1-1, with D maybe TRBD1 (5 bases). V was shortened by 6 bases and J by 9 bases, with 14 bases between the two germline ends. CDR3 length equals 12 residues. In germline, CDR1 is MNHEY, CDR2 SMNVEV (reference sequence). The CDR3 nucleotides read TGTGCCAGCAGCGGAGTTGGGGGGAAAGCTTTCTTT. Protein product: CASSGVGGKAFF.

With respect to this clone: Other DNA sequences within the sample encode an identical CDR3. This chain uses TRBV2 with TRBJ2-7, with a weak D call TRBD1 (6 bases). The CDR3 loop spans 14 amino acids. From germline, CDR1 is SNHLY and CDR2 FYNNEI. The germline V and J ends were trimmed by 2 bases and 1 base, with 9 bases remaining between them. DNA for the CDR3: TGTGCCAGCAGTGAACAGGGGCCTTCCTACGAGCAGTACTTC. This translates into CASSEQGPSYEQYF.

The V call is TRBV23-1, the J call TRBJ2-5; D is undetermined. TRBV23-1 is assigned to the ORF class and has an uncertain function. Deletions cut 11 bases from V and 7 bases from J, with 17 bases between. The CDR3 covers 12 residues. CDR3 amino acids: CACPACGGTQYF. The DNA of the CDR3 is TGCGCCTGCCCGGCCTGCGGCGGGACCCAGTACTTC.

The table lists this clone with a count of one. The V call is TRBV19, the J call TRBJ2-3, with D possibly TRBD1 on 5 matching bases. CDR1 is LNHDA and CDR2 is SQIVND in the germline V gene (reference sequence). The CDR3 runs 14 residues. V dropped 5 bases and J dropped 1 base, with 10 bases sitting between them. The CDR3 here is CASSPRVGTDTQYF. The CDR3 DNA reads as TGTGCCAGTAGTCCCAGGGTCGGCACAGATACGCAGTATTTT.

This clone appeared a single time. This rearrangement joins TRBV7-9 to TRBJ1-4; no clear D. V was pared by 3 bases and J by 4 bases, with 9 bases between. The CDR3 totals 14 residues. Germline CDR1 is SEHNR and CDR2 is FQNEAQ (reference sequence). The CDR3 nucleotides are TGTGCCAGCAGCTTCAGCGCACTTAATGAAAAACTGTTTTTT. This encodes CASSFSALNEKLFF.

The rearrangement uses TRBV29-1 and TRBJ1-1; weak D call: TRBD1 (5 bases). Trimming removed 4 bases from V and 6 bases from J, with 12 bases in between. Germline CDR1 is SQVTM and CDR2 is ANQGSEA. The CDR3 runs to 12 residues. CDR3 bases: TGCAGCGTTGGGGGGGGTTTATCTGAAGCTTTCTTT. Its translation: CSVGGGLSEAFF.

The chain has TRBV29-1 and TRBJ2-4; D gene uncertain. V dropped 3 bases and J dropped 0 bases, with 12 bases sitting between them. Germline V gene data show CDR1 as SQVTM and CDR2 as ANQGSEA. CDR3 length: 15 residues. The CDR3 nucleotides are TGCAGCGTTGAGTCCCCTAATCTAGCCAAAAACATTCAGTACTTC. This encodes CSVESPNLAKNIQYF. The whole variable domain, remainder taken from reference TRBV29-1 and TRBJ2-4, is SAVISQKPSRDICQRGTSLTIQCQVDSQVTMMFWYRQQPGQSLTLIATANQGSEATYESGFVIDKFPISRPNLTFSTLTVSNMSPEDSSIYLCSVESPNLAKNIQYFGAGTRLSVL.

The chain links TRBV29-1 to TRBJ2-1, with D maybe TRBD1 (6 bases). Looked up from germline, CDR1 is SQVTM and CDR2 is ANQGSEA. Trimming took off 7 bases at V and 5 bases at J, with 12 bases between the two ends. CDR3 size: 12 residues. The CDR3 loop reads CSGGQRNNEQFF. Here the CDR3 DNA reads TGCAGCGGTGGACAGAGAAACAATGAGCAGTTCTTC.

The rearrangement joins TRBV7-6 to TRBJ2-2; 7 positions agree with TRBD2. The CDR3 sequence is 15 residues long. Germline trimming cut 5 bases from V and 5 bases from J; bases unmatched to any gene: 8. Germline V gives CDR1 SGHVS, CDR2 FNYEAQ. The CDR3 nucleotides are TGTGCCAGCAGCCCGGGGAGGGGACTGACCGGGGAGCTGTTTTTT. The encoded protein is CASSPGRGLTGELFF.

The chain joins TRBV29-1 to TRBJ2-3; 7 bases are shared with TRBD2. V was clipped by 4 bases and J by 1 base; unmatched bases: 5. CDR1 and CDR2 (germline): SQVTM, ANQGSEA. The CDR3 runs to 14 residues. CDR3: CSVGRGRGTDTQYF. As DNA, the CDR3 is TGCAGCGTTGGGCGCGGGAGAGGCACAGATACGCAGTATTTT.

The J gene is TRBJ2-5, the V gene TRBV5-1, with 10 bases identical to TRBD2. V lost 4 bases, J lost 2 bases, and 5 bases stayed unmatched. The CDR3 length is 15 residues. In germline, CDR1 is SGHRS, CDR2 YFSETQ. CDR3 nucleotides: TGCGCCAGCAGCACCCTGACTAGCGGGCAAGAGACCCAGTACTTC. Encoded protein: CASSTLTSGQETQYF. Supplemented by reference TRBV5-1 and TRBJ2-5, the full variable domain reads KAGVTQTPRYLIKTRGQQVTLSCSPISGHRSVSWYQQTPGQGLQFLFEYFSETQRNKGNFPGRFSGRQFSNSRSEMNVSTLELGDSALYLCASSTLTSGQETQYFGPGTRLLVL.

The chain couples TRBV5-1 to TRBJ2-7; 7 positions agree with TRBD2. CDR1 and CDR2 from the germline V gene are SGHRS and YFSETQ. The trim removed 4 bases at V and 2 bases at J, leaving 3 bases unmatched. This CDR3 spans 13 amino acids. CDR3 sequence: CASSPGRAYEQYF. The CDR3 region has the DNA TGCGCCAGCAGCCCGGGGAGGGCCTACGAGCAGTACTTC.